The present T cell receptor beta chain was sequenced within a study of blood T cell repertoires in COVID-19. CDR1 LNHDA and CDR2 SQIVND come from the germline V gene (reference sequence). The CDR3 spans 20 residues. The V and J ends lost 4 bases and 0 bases, in that order; junction bases with no gene match: 14. Repertoires were generated with immunoSEQ multiplex PCR, while TCRdb's copy carries only in-frame clones and drops some. The data contain approximately 52,000 clones, less than 95% of them seen just once; the ten biggest clones take up over 2.5%. This chain connects TRBV19 to TRBJ2-6; 8 nucleotides match TRBD1. This clonotype was sampled from a human donor in a cohort sampled during active COVID-19. Material for sequencing was peripheral blood. The CDR3 spells CASSKTRTGLFYSGANVLTF. CDR3 in DNA: TGTGCCAGTAGTAAAACCCGGACAGGGCTTTTTTACTCTGGGGCCAACGTCCTGACTTTC.